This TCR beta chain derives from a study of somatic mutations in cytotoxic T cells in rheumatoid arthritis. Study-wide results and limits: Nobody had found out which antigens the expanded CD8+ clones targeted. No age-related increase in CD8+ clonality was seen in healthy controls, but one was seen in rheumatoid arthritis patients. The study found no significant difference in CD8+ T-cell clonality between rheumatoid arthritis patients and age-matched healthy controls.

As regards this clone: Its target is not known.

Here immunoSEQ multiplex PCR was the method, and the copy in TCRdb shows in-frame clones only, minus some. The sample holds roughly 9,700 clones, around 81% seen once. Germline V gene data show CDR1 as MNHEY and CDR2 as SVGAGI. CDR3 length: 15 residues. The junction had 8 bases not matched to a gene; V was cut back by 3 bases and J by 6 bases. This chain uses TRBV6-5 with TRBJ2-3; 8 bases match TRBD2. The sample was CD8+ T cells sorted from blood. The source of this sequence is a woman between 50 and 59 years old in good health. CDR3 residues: CASSYGGSGGDTQYF. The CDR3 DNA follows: TGTGCCAGCAGTTATGGGGGTTCGGGGGGGGATACGCAGTATTTT.